This T cell receptor beta chain was captured in a study of T cells after yellow fever vaccination. The study, taken as a whole, reports: Peaking faster, on day 5 versus 15, the secondary response was nonetheless weaker.

A note on this clonotype: Its antigen is still unknown.

Trimming at V came to 4 bases and at J to 7 bases, leaving 6 bases not matched to a gene. This CDR3 is 13 amino acids long. Germline V gene lookup returns CDR1 DFQATT and CDR2 SNEGSKA (reference sequence). TCRdb re-analysed the 5' RACE reads in MiXCR, keeping a single row per CDR3 protein. The sample contains some 600,000 distinct CDR3 sequences, roughly an eighth of which appear only once. The sequenced sample was PBMCs, obtained on the day of the yellow fever booster vaccination. J is TRBJ1-4 and V is TRBV20-1; 7 bases are a match to TRBD1. The clonotype comes from a man aged 30 to 45 who received the YFV17D yellow fever vaccine. The CDR3 region is CSATGTDGEKLFF. The CDR3 DNA reads TGCAGTGCTACCGGGACAGATGGTGAAAAACTGTTTTTT.